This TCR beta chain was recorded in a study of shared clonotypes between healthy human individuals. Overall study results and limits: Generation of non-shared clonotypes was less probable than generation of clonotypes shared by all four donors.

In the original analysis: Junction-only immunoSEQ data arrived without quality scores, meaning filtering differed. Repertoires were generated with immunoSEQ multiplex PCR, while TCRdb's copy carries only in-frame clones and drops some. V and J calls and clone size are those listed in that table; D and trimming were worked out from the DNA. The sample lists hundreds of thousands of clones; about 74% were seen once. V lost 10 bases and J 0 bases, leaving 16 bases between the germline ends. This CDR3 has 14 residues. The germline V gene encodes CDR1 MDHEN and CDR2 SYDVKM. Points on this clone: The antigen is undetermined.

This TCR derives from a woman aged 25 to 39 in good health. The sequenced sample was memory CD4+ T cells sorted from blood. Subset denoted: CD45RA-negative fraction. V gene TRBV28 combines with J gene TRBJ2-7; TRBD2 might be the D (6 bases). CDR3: CATNSGTNSYEQYF. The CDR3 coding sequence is TGTGCCACGAATAGCGGAACTAACTCCTACGAGCAGTACTTC.